Presented here are 8 T cell receptor beta chains from one specimen sequenced in a study of cytomegalovirus exposure and HLA in healthy donors. PCR amplification relied on 60 Vbeta primers (plus 13 Jbeta primers). The method was immunoSEQ multiplex PCR; TCRdb's version includes in-frame clones alone and lacks a portion of them. Here the sample spans 60,000 to 70,000 clones, around 82% being singletons. The sequenced sample was PBMCs. Every receptor here comes from a young man in good health and CMV-seropositive.

The rearrangement joins TRBV6-1 to TRBJ2-5; 10 bases fit TRBD1. This CDR3 has 15 amino acids. Trimming cost V 6 bases and J 1 base; bases outside gene matches: 5. The V gene's germline CDR1 is MNHNS and CDR2 SASEGT. The CDR3 DNA reads as TGTGCCAGCAGGGACAGGGGGGGATTCCAAGAGACCCAGTACTTC. It encodes CASRDRGGFQETQYF.

This sequence joins TRBV14 and TRBJ2-7; the match to TRBD1 covers 8 bases. Germline CDR1 SGHDN, CDR2 FVKESK. Trimming at V came to 3 bases and at J to 4 bases, leaving 8 bases not matched to a gene. This CDR3 is built from 15 residues. The CDR3: CASSHLGQGPYEQYF. The DNA of the CDR3 is TGTGCCAGCAGCCACCTTGGACAGGGTCCTTACGAGCAGTACTTC.

The V and J genes are TRBV10-3 and TRBJ2-7; a weak D match, TRBD2 (6 bases). Germline V gene lookup returns CDR1 ENHRY and CDR2 SYGVKD. The CDR3 is 13 residues long. Trimming shortened V by 2 bases and J by 7 bases, and 12 bases separated the two germline ends. The CDR3 coding sequence is TGTGCCATCAGTGAGCTCGAGAGCGGGGAGCAGTACTTC. It is translated as CAISELESGEQYF.

CDR3 in amino acids: CAWTVTSDNEQFF. The CDR3 region has the DNA TGTGCCTGGACGGTGACTAGCGACAATGAGCAGTTCTTC. The chain combines TRBV30 with TRBJ2-1, with 8 bases aligning to TRBD2. The ends lost 4 bases at V and 5 bases at J; junction bases unmatched: 4. Germline V gene sequence: CDR1 GTSNPN, CDR2 SVGIG (reference sequence). There are 13 residues in the CDR3.

This chain links TRBV6-5 with TRBJ2-7, with 9 bases matching TRBD1. V lost 6 bases and J lost 1; bases outside the gene matches: 7. The CDR3 spans 15 residues. Germline lookup yields CDR1 MNHEY and CDR2 SVGAGI. CDR3 residues: CASSNRGRNSYEQYF. The CDR3 coding sequence is TGTGCCAGCAGCAACAGGGGGCGTAATTCCTACGAGCAGTACTTC.

The rearrangement links TRBV2 to TRBJ2-7, with TRBD1 identical over 10 bases. The CDR3 extends over 16 amino acids. Germline V gene sequence: CDR1 SNHLY, CDR2 FYNNEI. V was clipped by 6 bases and J by 3 bases; unmatched bases: 11. DNA of the CDR3: TGTGCCAGCAGGGAGATAGGGACAGGGGTTGTCTACGAGCAGTACTTC. This codes for CASREIGTGVVYEQYF.

The chain employs TRBV30 and TRBJ2-1, with D unclear. The germline V gene encodes CDR1 GTSNPN and CDR2 SVGIG (reference sequence). V lost 2 bases and J 4 bases, leaving 9 bases between the germline ends. CDR3 length equals 13 residues. CDR3 protein: CAWSSQKYNEQFF. The DNA of the CDR3 is TGTGCCTGGAGTTCACAGAAATACAATGAGCAGTTCTTC.

This clone was seen only a few times. The chain combines TRBV7-9 with TRBJ2-5, with 7 bases identical to TRBD1. The length of the CDR3 is 14 residues. Germline trimming cut 4 bases from V and 5 bases from J; bases unmatched to any gene: 7. Germline V gene lookup returns CDR1 SEHNR and CDR2 FQNEAQ (reference sequence). The chain's CDR3 is CASSSRDSWETQYF. CDR3 sequence (DNA): TGTGCCAGCAGCTCCCGGGACAGTTGGGAGACCCAGTACTTC.